This TCR beta chain originates from a study of cytomegalovirus exposure and HLA in healthy donors. The study's findings and limits: Using a false discovery rate of 0.05, a later analysis showed that some 16,000 TCR beta sequences were associated with HLA alleles.

Both 60 Vbeta primers and 13 Jbeta primers went into the PCR. Generated by immunoSEQ multiplex PCR, the TCRdb table keeps only in-frame clones and is missing some. The table shows 150,000 to 180,000 clones, with over 70% occurring only once. After removal of 4 bases from V and 6 bases from J, the junction contained 5 bases not matched to a gene. The CDR3 has 14 residues. CDR1 is SGHRS, CDR2 YFSETQ, per germline. As concerns this clone: Its cognate antigen is unknown.

Participants comprised healthy donors of bone marrow. This sequence was found in a man aged 30 to 45 in good health and CMV-seropositive. The chain is built from TRBV5-1 and TRBJ2-1; 9 bases map to TRBD1. The sample was PBMCs. CDR3 coding DNA: TGCGCCAGCAGCGGACAGGGGTTCGGCAATGAGCAGTTCTTC. Its protein product is CASSGQGFGNEQFF.